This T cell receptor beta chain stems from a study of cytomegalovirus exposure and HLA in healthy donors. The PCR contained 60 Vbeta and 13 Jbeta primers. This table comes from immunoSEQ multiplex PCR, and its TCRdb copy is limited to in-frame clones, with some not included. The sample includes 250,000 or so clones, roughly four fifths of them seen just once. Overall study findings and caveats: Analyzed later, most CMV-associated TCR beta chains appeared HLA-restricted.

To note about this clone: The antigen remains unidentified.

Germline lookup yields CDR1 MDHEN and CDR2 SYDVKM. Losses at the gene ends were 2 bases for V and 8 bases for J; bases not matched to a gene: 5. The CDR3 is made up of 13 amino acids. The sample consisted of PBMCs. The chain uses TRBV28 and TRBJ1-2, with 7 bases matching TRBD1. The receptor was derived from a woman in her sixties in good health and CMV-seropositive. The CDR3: CASSLNPGGGYTF. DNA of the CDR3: TGTGCCAGCAGTTTAAACCCAGGGGGAGGCTACACCTTC.